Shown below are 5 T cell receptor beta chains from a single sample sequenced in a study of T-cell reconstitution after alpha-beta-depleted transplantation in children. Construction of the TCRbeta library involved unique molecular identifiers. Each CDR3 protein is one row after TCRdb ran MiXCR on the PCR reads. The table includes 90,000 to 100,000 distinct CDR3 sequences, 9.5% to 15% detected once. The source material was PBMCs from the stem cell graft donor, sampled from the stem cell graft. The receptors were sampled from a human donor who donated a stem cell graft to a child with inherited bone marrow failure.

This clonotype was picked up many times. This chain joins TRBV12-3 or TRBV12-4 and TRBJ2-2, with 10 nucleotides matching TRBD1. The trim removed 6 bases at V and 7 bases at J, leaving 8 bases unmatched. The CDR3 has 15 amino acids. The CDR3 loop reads CASRLDRGQVGELFF. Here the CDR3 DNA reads TGTGCCAGCAGACTTGACAGGGGGCAGGTCGGGGAGCTGTTTTTT.

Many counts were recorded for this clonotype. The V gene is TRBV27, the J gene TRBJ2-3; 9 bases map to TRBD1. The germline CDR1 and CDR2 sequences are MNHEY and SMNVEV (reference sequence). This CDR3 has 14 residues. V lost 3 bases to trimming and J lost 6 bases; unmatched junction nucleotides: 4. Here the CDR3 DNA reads TGTGCCAGCAGTTTTACAGGGGGCGTCGATACGCAGTATTTT. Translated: CASSFTGGVDTQYF.

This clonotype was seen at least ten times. In DNA, the CDR3 is TGCGCCAGCAGCCTAAGGACAGGGGGCTTTTACGAGCAGTACTTC. Translating gives CASSLRTGGFYEQYF. V usage is TRBV5-1 and J usage is TRBJ2-7; 11 nucleotides match TRBD1. This CDR3 is 15 amino acids long. V lost 4 bases, J lost 4 bases, and 7 bases stayed unmatched. The V gene's germline CDR1 is SGHRS and CDR2 YFSETQ.

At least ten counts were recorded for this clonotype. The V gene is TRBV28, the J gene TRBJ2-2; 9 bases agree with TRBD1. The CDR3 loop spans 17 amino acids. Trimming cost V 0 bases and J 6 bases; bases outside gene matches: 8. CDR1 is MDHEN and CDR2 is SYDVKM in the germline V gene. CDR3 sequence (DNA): TGTGCCAGCAGTTTATGGGGATTAGGGACAGGGCCCGGGGAGCTGTTTTTT. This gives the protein CASSLWGLGTGPGELFF.

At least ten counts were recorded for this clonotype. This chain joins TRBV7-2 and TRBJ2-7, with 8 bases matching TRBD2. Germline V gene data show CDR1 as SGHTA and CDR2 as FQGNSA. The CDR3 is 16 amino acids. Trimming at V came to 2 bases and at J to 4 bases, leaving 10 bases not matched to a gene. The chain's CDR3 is CASSLTAGGWGYEQYF. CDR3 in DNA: TGTGCCAGCAGCTTAACCGCGGGAGGCTGGGGATACGAGCAGTACTTC.